Below, 4 T cell receptor beta chains from the same sample are listed, as sequenced in a study of cytomegalovirus exposure and HLA in healthy donors. This PCR relied on a set of 60 Vbeta primers and 13 Jbeta primers. Assay: immunoSEQ multiplex PCR; the TCRdb copy retains only in-frame clones and omits some. Here the sample spans 150,000 to 200,000 clones, about four fifths being singletons. Sequences were obtained from PBMCs. Source of these receptors: a woman between 18 and 29 years old in good health and CMV-seropositive.

The chain links TRBV2 to TRBJ1-1, with a weak D call TRBD1 (6 bases). Germline-derived CDR1 and CDR2 are SNHLY and FYNNEI. Trimming stripped 6 bases from V and 8 bases from J, with 19 bases between. This CDR3 is 14 amino acids long. The CDR3 is CASRGEGGLFEAFF. The CDR3 DNA reads TGTGCCAGCAGGGGGGAGGGGGGTTTATTCGAAGCTTTCTTT. The full variable domain, its missing parts supplied by reference TRBV2 and TRBJ1-1, is EPEVTQTPSHQVTQMGQEVILRCVPISNHLYFYWYRQILGQKVEFLVSFYNNEISEKSEIFDDQFSVERPDGSNFTLKIRSTKLEDSAMYFCASRGEGGLFEAFFGQGTRLTVV.

The chain employs TRBV6-6 and TRBJ1-5; TRBD1 might be the D (6 bases). The CDR3 consists of 13 residues. Trimming took 6 bases from V and 6 from J, leaving 12 bases between them. CDR1 and CDR2 (germline): MNHNY, SVGAGI (reference sequence). DNA for the CDR3: TGTGCCAGCAGAGTACAGGGACGTCAGCCCCAGCATTTT. As protein: CASRVQGRQPQHF.

This clone showed up just a few times. The chain is built from TRBV5-4 and TRBJ2-3; TRBD2 matches 10 bases. V shed 3 bases and J 7 bases; nucleotides not matched to a gene: 14. Per the germline V gene, CDR1 is SGHNT and CDR2 is YYREEE (reference sequence). The CDR3 spans 17 residues. As DNA, the CDR3 is TGTGCCAGCAGCTCCCCTTTGGCTAGCGGGGGTGGGCATACGCAGTATTTT. Encoded protein: CASSSPLASGGGHTQYF.

The genes are TRBV5-6 and TRBJ1-5; D gene uncertain. Germline CDR1 reads SGHDT; CDR2 reads YYEEEE. This CDR3 comprises 13 residues. V dropped 2 bases and J dropped 2 bases, with 5 bases sitting between them. CDR3 DNA sequence: TGTGCCAGCAGCTTAGCTGGCAATCAGCCCCAGCATTTT. Translation gives CASSLAGNQPQHF. The whole variable domain, filled in from reference TRBV5-6 and TRBJ1-5, reads DAGVTQSPTHLIKTRGQQVTLRCSPKSGHDTVSWYQQALGQGPQFIFQYYEEEERQRGNFPDRFSGHQFPNYSSELNVNALLLGDSALYLCASSLAGNQPQHFGDGTRLSIL.